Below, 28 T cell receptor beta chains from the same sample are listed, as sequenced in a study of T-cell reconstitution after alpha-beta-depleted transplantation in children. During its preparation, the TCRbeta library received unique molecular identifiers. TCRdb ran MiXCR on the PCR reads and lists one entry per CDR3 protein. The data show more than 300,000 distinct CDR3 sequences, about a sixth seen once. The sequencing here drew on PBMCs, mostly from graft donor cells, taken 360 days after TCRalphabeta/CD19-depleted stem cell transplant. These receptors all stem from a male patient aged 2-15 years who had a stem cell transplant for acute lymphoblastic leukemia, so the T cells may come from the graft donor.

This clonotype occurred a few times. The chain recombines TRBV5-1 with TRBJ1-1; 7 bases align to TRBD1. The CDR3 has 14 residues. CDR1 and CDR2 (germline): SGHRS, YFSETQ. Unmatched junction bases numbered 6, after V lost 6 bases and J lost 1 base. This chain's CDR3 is CASTAGTANTEAFF. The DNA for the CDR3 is TGCGCCAGCACTGCCGGGACAGCGAACACTGAAGCTTTCTTT.

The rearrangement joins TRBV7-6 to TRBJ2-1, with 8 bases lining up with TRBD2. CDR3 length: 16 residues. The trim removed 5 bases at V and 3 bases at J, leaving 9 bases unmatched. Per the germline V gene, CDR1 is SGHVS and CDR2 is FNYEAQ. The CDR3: CASSPNSGDYYNEQFF. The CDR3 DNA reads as TGTGCCAGCAGCCCTAATAGCGGGGACTACTACAATGAGCAGTTCTTC.

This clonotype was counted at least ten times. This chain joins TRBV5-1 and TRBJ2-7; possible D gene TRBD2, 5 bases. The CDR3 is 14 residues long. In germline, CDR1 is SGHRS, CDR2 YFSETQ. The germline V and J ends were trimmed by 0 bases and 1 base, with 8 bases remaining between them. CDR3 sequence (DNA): TGCGCCAGCAGCTTGGTGGGAGCGTCCTACGAGCAGTACTTC. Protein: CASSLVGASYEQYF.

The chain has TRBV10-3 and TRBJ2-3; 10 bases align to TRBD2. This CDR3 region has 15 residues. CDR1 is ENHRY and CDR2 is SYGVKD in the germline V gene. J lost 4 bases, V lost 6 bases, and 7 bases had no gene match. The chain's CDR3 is CAIRPAGGMADTQYF. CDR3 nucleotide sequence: TGTGCCATCAGACCAGCGGGAGGGATGGCAGATACGCAGTATTTT.

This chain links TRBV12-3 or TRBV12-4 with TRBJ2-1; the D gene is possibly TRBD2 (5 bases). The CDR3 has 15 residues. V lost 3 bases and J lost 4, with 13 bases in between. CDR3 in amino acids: CASSLAPSYYNEQFF. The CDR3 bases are TGTGCCAGCAGTTTGGCCCCTAGCTATTACAATGAGCAGTTCTTC.

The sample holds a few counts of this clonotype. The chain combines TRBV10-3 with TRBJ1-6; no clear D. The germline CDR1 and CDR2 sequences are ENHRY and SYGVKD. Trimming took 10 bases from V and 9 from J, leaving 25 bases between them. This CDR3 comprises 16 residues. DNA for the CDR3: TGTGCCACCCAAGGCCTCGACAAAGGAGCTAGTTCACCCCTCCACTTT. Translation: CATQGLDKGASSPLHF.

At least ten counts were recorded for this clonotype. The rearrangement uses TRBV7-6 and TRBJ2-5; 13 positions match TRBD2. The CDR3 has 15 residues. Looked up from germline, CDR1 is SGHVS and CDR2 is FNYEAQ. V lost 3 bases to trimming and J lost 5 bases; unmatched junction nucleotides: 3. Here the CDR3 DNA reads TGTGCCAGCAGCTTGGGACTAGCGGGATTGGAGACCCAGTACTTC. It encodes CASSLGLAGLETQYF.

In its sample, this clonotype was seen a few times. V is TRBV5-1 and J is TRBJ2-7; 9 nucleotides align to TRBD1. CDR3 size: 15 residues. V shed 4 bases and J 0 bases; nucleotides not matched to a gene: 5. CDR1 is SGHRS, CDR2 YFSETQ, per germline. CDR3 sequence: CASSTTGGTSYEQYF. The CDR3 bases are TGCGCCAGCAGCACGACAGGGGGAACCTCCTACGAGCAGTACTTC.

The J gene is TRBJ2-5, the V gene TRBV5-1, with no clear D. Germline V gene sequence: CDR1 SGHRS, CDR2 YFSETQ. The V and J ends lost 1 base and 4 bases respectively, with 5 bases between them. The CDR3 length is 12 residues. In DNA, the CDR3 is TGCGCCAGCAGCTTGTGGGGAGAGACCCAGTACTTC. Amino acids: CASSLWGETQYF.

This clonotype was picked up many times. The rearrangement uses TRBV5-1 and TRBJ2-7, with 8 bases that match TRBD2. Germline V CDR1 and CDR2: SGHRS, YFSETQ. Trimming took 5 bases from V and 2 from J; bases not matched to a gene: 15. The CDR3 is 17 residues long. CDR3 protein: CASRKLEAASGPYEQYF. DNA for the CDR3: TGCGCCAGCAGAAAGCTTGAGGCGGCTAGCGGGCCCTACGAGCAGTACTTC.

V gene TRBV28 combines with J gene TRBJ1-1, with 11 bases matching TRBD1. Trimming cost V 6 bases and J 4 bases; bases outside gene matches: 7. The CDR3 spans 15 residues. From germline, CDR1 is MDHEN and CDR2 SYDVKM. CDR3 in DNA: TGTGCCAGCAGACACCAAGGACAGGGGGCCACTGAAGCTTTCTTT. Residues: CASRHQGQGATEAFF.

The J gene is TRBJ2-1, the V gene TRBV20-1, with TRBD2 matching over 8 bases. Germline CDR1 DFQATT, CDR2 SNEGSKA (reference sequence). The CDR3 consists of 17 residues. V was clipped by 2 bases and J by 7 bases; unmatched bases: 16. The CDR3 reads CSARPFGRLAKVNEQFF. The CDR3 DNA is TGCAGTGCTAGACCCTTCGGCCGACTAGCGAAGGTTAATGAGCAGTTCTTC.

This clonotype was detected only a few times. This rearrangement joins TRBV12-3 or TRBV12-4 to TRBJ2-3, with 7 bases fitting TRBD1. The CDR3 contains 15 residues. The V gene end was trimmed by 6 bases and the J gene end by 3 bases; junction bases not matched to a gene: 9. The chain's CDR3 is CASSFTGVRTDTQYF. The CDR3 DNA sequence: TGTGCCAGCAGCTTCACAGGGGTCAGAACAGATACGCAGTATTTT.

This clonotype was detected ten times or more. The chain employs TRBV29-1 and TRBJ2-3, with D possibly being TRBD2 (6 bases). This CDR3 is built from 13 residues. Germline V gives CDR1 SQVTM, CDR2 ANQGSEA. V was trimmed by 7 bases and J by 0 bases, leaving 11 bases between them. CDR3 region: CSGGDGSTDTQYF. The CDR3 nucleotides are TGCAGCGGGGGGGACGGAAGCACAGATACGCAGTATTTT.

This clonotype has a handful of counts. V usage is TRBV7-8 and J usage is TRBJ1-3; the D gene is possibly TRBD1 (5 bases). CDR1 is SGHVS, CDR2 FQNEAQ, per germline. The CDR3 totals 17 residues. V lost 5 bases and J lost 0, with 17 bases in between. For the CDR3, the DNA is TGTGCCAGCAGCCCGGGAAGGGGTCATACCTCTGGAAACACCATATATTTT. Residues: CASSPGRGHTSGNTIYF. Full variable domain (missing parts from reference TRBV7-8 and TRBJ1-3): GAGVSQSPRYKVAKRGQDVALRCDPISGHVSLFWYQQALGQGPEFLTYFQNEAQLDKSGLPSDRFFAERPEGSVSTLKIQRTQQEDSAVYLCASSPGRGHTSGNTIYFGEGSWLTVV.

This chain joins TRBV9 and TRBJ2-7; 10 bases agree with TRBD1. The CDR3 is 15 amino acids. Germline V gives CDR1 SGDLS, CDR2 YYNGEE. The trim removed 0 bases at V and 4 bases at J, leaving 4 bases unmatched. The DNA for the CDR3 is TGTGCCAGCAGCGTAGAAGGACAGGGGGTTTACGAGCAGTACTTC. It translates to CASSVEGQGVYEQYF.

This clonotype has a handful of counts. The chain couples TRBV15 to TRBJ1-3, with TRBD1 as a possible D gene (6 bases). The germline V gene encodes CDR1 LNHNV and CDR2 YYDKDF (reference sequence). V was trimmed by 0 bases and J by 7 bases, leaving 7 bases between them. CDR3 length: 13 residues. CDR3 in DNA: TGTGCCACCAGCAGAGATAGGGGGAACACCATATATTTT. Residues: CATSRDRGNTIYF.

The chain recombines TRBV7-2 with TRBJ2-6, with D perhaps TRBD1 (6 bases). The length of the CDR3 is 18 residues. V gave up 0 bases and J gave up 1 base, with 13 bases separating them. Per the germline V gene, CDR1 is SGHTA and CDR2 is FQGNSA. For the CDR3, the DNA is TGTGCCAGCAGCTTAGCCCGACAGGCATCTTCTGGGGCCAACGTCCTGACTTTC. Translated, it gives CASSLARQASSGANVLTF.

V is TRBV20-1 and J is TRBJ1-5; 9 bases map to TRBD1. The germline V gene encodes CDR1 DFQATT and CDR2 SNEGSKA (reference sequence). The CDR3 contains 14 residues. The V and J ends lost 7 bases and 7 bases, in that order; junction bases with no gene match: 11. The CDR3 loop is CSGNRDRAGQPQHF. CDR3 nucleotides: TGCAGTGGCAATCGGGACAGGGCTGGGCAGCCCCAGCATTTT.

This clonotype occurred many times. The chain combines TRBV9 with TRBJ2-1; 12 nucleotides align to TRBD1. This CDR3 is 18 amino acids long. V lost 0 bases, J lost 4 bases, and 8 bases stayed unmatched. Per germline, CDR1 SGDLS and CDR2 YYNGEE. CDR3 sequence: CASSVAPGTGGLYNEQFF. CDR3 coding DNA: TGTGCCAGCAGCGTAGCTCCCGGGACAGGGGGCTTGTACAATGAGCAGTTCTTC.

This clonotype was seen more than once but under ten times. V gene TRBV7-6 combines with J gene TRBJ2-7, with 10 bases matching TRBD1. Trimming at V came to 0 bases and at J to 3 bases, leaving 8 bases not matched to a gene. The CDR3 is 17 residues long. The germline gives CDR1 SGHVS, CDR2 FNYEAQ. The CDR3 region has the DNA TGTGCCAGCAGCTTAGCCGACGGACAGGGGGGAGACTACGAGCAGTACTTC. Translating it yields CASSLADGQGGDYEQYF.

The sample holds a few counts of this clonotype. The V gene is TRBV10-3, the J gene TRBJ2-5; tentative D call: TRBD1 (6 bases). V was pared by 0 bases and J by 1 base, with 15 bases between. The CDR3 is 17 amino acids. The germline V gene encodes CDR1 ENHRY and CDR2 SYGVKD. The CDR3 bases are TGTGCCATCAGTGAGTCGACCACAGGGATCCCCCAAGAGACCCAGTACTTC. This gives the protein CAISESTTGIPQETQYF.

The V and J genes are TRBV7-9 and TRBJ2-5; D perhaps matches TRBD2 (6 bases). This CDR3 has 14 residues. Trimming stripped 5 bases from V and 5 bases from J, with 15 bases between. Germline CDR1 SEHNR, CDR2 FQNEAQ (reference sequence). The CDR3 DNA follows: TGTGCCAGCAGCCCCGGGAGCCGACCGGAGACCCAGTACTTC. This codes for CASSPGSRPETQYF.

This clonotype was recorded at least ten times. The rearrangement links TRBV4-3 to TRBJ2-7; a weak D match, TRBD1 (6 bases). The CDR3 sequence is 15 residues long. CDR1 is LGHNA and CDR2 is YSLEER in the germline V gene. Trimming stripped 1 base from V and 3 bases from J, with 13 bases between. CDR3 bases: TGCGCCAGCAGCCAAGGACTACAGGGCCTCTACGAGCAGTACTTC. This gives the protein CASSQGLQGLYEQYF.

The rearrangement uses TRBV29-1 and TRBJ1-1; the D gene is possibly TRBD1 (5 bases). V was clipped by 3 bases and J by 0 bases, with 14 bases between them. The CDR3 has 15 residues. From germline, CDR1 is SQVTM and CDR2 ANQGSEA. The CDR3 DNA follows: TGCAGCGTTGACCACCAGGGCTTGATGAACACTGAAGCTTTCTTT. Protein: CSVDHQGLMNTEAFF.

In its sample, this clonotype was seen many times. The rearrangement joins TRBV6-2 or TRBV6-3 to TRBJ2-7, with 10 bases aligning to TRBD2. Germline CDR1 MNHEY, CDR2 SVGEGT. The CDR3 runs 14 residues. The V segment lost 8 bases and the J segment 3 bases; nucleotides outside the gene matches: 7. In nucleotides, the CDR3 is TGTGCCAGCGGGAGGCTAGCGGGAGTCTACGAGCAGTACTTC. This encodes CASGRLAGVYEQYF.

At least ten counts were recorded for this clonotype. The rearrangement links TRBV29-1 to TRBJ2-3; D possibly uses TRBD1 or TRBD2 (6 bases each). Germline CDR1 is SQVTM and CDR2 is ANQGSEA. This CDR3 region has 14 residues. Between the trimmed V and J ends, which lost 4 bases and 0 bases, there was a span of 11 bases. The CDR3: CSVGGADSTDTQYF. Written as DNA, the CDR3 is TGCAGCGTTGGGGGGGCGGACAGCACAGATACGCAGTATTTT.

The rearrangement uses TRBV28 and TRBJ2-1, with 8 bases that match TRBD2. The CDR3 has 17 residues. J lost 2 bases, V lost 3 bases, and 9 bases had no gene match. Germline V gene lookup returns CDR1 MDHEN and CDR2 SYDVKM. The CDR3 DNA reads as TGTGCCAGCAGTTTGTTCCGGAGCGGGAGAACCTACAATGAGCAGTTCTTC. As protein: CASSLFRSGRTYNEQFF.